The T cell receptor (beta chain) under discussion was sequenced for a study of blood T cell repertoires in COVID-19. Turning to the study itself: Acute-phase and convalescent COVID-19 samples originated in the United States, Italy and Spain.

Profiling relied on immunoSEQ multiplex PCR, and the TCRdb table lists in-frame clones only, not all of them. The sample lists about 120,000 clones, 80% to 90% occurring once. Germline CDR1 and CDR2: SGHNT and YYREEE (reference sequence). This CDR3 has 14 amino acids. V lost 0 bases to trimming and J lost 6 bases, with 13 bases between them. Sequencing used peripheral blood. This clonotype originated in a human donor in a cohort sampled during active COVID-19. The chain couples TRBV5-4 to TRBJ2-7; D call uncertain. The CDR3 protein is CASSLEFPPSEQYF. CDR3 sequence (DNA): TGTGCCAGCAGCTTGGAATTTCCTCCCTCCGAGCAGTACTTC.